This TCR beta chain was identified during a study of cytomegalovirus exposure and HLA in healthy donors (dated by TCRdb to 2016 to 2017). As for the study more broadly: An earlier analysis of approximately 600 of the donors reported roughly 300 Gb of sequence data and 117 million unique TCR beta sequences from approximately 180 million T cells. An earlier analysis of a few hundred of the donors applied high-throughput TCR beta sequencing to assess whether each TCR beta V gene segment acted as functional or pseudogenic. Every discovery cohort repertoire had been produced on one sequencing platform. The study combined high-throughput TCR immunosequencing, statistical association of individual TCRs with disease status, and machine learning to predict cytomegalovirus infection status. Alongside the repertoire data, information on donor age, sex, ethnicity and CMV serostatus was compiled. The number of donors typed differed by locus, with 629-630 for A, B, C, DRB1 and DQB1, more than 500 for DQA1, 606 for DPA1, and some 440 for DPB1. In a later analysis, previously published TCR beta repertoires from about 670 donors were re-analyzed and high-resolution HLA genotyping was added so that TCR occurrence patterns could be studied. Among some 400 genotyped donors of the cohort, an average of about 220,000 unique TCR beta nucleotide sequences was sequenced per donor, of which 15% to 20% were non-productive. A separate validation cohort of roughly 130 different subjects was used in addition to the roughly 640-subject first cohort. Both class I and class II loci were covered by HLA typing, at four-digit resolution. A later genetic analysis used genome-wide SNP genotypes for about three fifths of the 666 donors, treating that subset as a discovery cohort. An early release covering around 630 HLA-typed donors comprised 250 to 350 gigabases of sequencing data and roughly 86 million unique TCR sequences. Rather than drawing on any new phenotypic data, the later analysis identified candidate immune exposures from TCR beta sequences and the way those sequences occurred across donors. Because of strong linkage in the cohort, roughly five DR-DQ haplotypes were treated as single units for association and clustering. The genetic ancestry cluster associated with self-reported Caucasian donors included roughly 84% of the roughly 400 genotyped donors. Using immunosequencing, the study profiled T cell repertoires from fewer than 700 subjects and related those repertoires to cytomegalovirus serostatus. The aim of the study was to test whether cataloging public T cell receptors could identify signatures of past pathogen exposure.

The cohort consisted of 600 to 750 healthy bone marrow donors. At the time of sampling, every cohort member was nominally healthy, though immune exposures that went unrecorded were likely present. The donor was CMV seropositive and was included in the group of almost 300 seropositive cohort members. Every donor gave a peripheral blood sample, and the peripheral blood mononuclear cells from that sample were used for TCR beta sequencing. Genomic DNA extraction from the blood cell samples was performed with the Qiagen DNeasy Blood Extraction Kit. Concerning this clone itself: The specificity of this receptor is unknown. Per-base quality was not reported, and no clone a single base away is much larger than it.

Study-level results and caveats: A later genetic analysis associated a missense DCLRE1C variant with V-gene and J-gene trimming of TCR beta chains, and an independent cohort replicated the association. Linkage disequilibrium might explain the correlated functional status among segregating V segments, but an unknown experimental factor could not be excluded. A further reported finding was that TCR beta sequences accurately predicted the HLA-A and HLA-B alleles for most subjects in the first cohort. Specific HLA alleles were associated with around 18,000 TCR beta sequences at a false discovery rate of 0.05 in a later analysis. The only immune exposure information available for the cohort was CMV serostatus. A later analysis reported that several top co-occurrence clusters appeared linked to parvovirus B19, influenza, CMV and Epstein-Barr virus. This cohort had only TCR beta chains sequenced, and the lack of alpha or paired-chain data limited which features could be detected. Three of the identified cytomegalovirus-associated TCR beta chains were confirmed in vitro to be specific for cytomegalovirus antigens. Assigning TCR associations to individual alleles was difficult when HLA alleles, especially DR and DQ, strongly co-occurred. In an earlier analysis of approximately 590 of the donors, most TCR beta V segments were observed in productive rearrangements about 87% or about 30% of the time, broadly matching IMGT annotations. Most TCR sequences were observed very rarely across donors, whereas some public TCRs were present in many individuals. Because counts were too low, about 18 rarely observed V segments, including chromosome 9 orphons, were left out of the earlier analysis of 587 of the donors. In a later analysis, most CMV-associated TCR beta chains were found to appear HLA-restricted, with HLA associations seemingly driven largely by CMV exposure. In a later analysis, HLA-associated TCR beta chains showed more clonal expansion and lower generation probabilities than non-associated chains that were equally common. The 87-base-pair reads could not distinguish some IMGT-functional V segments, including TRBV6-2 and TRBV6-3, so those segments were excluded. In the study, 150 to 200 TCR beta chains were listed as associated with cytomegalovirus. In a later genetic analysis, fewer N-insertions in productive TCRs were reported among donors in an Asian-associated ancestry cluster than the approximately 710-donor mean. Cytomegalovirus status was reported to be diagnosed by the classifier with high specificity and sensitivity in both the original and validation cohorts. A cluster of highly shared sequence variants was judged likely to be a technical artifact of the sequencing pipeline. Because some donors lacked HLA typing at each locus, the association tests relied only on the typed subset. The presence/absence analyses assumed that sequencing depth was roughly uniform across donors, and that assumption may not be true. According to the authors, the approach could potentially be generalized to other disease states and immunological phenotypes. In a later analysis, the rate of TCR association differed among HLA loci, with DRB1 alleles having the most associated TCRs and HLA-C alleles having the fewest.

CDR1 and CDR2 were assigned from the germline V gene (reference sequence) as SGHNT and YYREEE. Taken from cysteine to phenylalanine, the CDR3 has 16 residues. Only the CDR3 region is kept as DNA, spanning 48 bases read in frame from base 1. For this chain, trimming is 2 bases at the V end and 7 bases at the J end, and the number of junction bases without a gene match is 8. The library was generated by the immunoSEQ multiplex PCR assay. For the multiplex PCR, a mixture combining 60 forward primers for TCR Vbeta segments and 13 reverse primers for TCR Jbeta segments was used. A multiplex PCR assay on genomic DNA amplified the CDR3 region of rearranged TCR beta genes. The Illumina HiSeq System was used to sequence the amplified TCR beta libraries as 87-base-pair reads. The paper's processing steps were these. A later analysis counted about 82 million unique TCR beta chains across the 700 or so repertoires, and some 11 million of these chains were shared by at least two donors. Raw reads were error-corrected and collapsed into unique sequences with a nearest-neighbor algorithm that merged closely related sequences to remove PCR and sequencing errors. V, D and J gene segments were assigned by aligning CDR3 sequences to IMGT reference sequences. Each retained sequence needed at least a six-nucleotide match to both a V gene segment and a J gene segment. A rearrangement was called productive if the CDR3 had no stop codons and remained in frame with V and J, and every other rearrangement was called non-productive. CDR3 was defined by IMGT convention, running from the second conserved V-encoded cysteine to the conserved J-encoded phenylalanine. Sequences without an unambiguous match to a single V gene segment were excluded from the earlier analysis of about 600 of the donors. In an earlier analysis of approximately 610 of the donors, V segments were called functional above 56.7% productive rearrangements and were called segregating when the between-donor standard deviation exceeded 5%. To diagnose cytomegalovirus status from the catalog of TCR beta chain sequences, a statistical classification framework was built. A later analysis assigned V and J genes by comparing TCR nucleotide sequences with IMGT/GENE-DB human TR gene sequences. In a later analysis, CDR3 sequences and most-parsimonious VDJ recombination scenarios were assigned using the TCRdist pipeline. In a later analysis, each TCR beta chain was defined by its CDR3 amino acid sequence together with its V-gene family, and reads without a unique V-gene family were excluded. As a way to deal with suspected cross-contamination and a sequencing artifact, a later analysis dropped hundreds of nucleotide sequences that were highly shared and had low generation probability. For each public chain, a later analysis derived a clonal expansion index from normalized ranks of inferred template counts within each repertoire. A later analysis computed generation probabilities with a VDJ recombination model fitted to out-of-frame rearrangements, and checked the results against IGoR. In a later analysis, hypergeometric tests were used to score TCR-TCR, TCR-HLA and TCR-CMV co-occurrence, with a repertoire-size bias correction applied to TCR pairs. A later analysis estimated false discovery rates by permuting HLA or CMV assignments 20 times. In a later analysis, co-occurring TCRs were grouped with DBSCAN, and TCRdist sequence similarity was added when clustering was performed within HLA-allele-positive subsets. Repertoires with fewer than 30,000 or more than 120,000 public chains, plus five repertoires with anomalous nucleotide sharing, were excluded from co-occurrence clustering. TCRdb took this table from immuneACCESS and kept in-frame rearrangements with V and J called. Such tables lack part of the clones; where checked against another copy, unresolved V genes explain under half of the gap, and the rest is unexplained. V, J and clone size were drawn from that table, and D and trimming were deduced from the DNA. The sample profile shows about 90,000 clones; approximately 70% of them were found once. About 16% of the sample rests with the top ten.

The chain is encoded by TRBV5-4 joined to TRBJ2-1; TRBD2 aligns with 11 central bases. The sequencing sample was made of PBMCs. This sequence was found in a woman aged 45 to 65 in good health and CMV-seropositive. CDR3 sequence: CASSLPGLAEGNEQFF. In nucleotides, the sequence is TGTGCCAGCAGCTTACCGGGACTAGCGGAGGGGAATGAGCAGTTCTTC.